The rows below give T cell receptor beta chains drawn from one sample of a study of blood T cell repertoires in COVID-19. Profiling relied on immunoSEQ multiplex PCR, and the TCRdb table lists in-frame clones only, not all of them. The sample contains approximately 250,000 clones, around nine tenths of which appear only once. The sequencing input was PBMCs or T cells enriched from blood (not recorded which). The receptors come from a woman in her fifties or sixties in a cohort exposed to, infected with or recovered from COVID-19 (not recorded which). Each CDR3 is given with its conserved first and last residue. A D gene is named only where the DNA matches it firmly. Clone size is stated in some rows and not others, as once, few, many or a class when expanded.

V gene: TRBV9; D gene: .; CDR3 length: 12; clone size: .; J gene: TRBJ2-5; CDR3 protein: CASSTPRETQYF; CDR3 DNA: TGTGCCAGCAGCACCCCCCGGGAGACCCAGTACTTC
V gene: TRBV4-3; D gene: .; CDR3 length: 18; clone size: once; J gene: TRBJ1-3; CDR3 protein: CASSQGPGAWSSGNTIYF; CDR3 DNA: TGCGCCAGCAGCCAAGGTCCAGGGGCCTGGAGCTCTGGAAACACCATATATTTT
V gene: TRBV9; D gene: TRBD2; CDR3 length: 19; clone size: .; J gene: TRBJ2-1; CDR3 protein: CASSGSGLAGGPVGGEQFF; CDR3 DNA: TGTGCCAGCAGCGGGTCCGGACTAGCGGGAGGGCCGGTGGGAGGTGAGCAGTTCTTC
V gene: TRBV5-4; D gene: TRBD1; CDR3 length: 15; clone size: .; J gene: TRBJ1-2; CDR3 protein: CASTVPGTVNYGYTF; CDR3 DNA: TGTGCCAGCACCGTCCCCGGGACAGTTAACTATGGCTACACCTTC
V gene: TRBV9; D gene: .; CDR3 length: 15; clone size: .; J gene: TRBJ2-7; CDR3 protein: CASSVADRPSYEQYF; CDR3 DNA: TGTGCCAGCAGCGTAGCTGACAGGCCCTCCTACGAGCAGTACTTC
V gene: TRBV10-1; D gene: TRBD2; CDR3 length: 16; clone size: .; J gene: TRBJ2-1; CDR3 protein: CASSESLAGGYNEQFF; CDR3 DNA: TGCGCCAGCAGTGAGTCGCTGGCGGGAGGGTACAATGAGCAGTTCTTC
V gene: TRBV27; D gene: .; CDR3 length: 16; clone size: .; J gene: TRBJ1-4; CDR3 protein: CASSLFQDTTNEKLFF; CDR3 DNA: TGTGCCAGCAGTTTATTTCAGGATACAACTAATGAAAAACTGTTTTTT
V gene: TRBV13; D gene: TRBD1; CDR3 length: 18; clone size: once; J gene: TRBJ1-1; CDR3 protein: CASSLRDRGRGFYTEAFF; CDR3 DNA: TGTGCCAGCAGCCTCCGGGACAGGGGGCGAGGATTCTACACTGAAGCTTTCTTT
V gene: TRBV11-3; D gene: .; CDR3 length: 15; clone size: once; J gene: TRBJ1-1; CDR3 protein: CASSLSGGGNTEAFF; CDR3 DNA: TGTGCCAGCAGCTTAAGCGGAGGAGGGAACACTGAAGCTTTCTTT
V gene: TRBV1; D gene: .; CDR3 length: 14; clone size: .; J gene: TRBJ2-7; CDR3 protein: CTSSQPSGTYEQYF; CDR3 DNA: TGCACCAGCAGCCAACCTAGCGGAACCTACGAGCAGTACTTC
V gene: TRBV7-8; D gene: .; CDR3 length: 13; clone size: .; J gene: TRBJ2-7; CDR3 protein: CASIPESSYEQYF; CDR3 DNA: TGTGCCAGCATACCCGAGAGCTCCTACGAGCAGTACTTC
V gene: TRBV6-6; D gene: .; CDR3 length: 14; clone size: .; J gene: TRBJ2-5; CDR3 protein: CASSYGGPQETQYF; CDR3 DNA: TGTGCCAGCAGTTATGGAGGACCCCAAGAGACCCAGTACTTC
V gene: TRBV7-2; D gene: TRBD1; CDR3 length: 15; clone size: .; J gene: TRBJ1-1; CDR3 protein: CASSLLRDRGAEAFF; CDR3 DNA: TGTGCCAGCAGCTTACTCCGGGACAGGGGGGCTGAAGCTTTCTTT
V gene: TRBV12-3/TRBV12-4; D gene: .; CDR3 length: 13; clone size: .; J gene: TRBJ1-2; CDR3 protein: CASSWGLIYGYTF; CDR3 DNA: TGTGCCAGCAGTTGGGGGCTTATCTATGGCTACACCTTC
V gene: TRBV25-1; D gene: TRBD1; CDR3 length: 15; clone size: .; J gene: TRBJ1-2; CDR3 protein: CASSGAGTGGIGYTF; CDR3 DNA: TGTGCCAGCAGTGGGGCCGGGACAGGCGGTATTGGCTACACCTTC
V gene: TRBV18; D gene: TRBD1; CDR3 length: 12; clone size: few; J gene: TRBJ1-1; CDR3 protein: CASSPRTGEAFF; CDR3 DNA: TGTGCCAGCTCACCAAGGACAGGGGAAGCTTTCTTT
V gene: TRBV7-9; D gene: TRBD1; CDR3 length: 15; clone size: .; J gene: TRBJ1-5; CDR3 protein: CASSLDGQGHQPQHF; CDR3 DNA: TGTGCCAGCAGCTTGGACGGACAGGGTCATCAGCCCCAGCATTTT
V gene: TRBV6-2/TRBV6-3; D gene: TRBD2; CDR3 length: 14; clone size: once; J gene: TRBJ2-7; CDR3 protein: CASSRTSGSYEQYF; CDR3 DNA: TGTGCCAGCAGCCGGACTAGCGGGAGCTACGAGCAGTACTTC